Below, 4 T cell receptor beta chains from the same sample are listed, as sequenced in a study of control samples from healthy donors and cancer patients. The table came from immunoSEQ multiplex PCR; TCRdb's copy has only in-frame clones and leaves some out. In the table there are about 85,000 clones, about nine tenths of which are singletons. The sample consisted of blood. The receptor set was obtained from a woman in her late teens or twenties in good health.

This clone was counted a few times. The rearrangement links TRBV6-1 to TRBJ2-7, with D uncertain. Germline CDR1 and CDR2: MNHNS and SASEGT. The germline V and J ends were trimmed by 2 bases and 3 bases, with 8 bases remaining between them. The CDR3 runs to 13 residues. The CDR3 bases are TGTGCCAGCAGTGAATCAGAGGACTACGAGCAGTACTTC. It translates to CASSESEDYEQYF.

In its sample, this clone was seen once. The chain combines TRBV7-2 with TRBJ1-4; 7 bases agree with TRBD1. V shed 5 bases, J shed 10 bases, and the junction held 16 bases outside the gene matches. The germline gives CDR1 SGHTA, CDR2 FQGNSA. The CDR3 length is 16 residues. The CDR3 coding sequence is TGTGCCAGCAGCCCCCAACCCTCAGGGGGAGGGTTAAAACTGTTTTTT. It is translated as CASSPQPSGGGLKLFF. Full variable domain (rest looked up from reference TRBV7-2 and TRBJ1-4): GAGVSQSPSNKVTEKGKDVELRCDPISGHTALYWYRQSLGQGLEFLIYFQGNSAPDKSGLPSDRFSAERTGGSVSTLTIQRTQQEDSAVYLCASSPQPSGGGLKLFFGSGTQLSVL.

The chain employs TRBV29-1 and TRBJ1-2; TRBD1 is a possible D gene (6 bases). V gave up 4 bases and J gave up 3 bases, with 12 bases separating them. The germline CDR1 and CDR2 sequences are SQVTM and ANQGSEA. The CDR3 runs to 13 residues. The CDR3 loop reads CSVVGGGDYGYTF. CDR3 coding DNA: TGCAGCGTTGTAGGGGGGGGTGACTATGGCTACACCTTC. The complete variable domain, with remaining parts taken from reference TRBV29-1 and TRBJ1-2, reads SAVISQKPSRDICQRGTSLTIQCQVDSQVTMMFWYRQQPGQSLTLIATANQGSEATYESGFVIDKFPISRPNLTFSTLTVSNMSPEDSSIYLCSVVGGGDYGYTFGSGTRLTVV.

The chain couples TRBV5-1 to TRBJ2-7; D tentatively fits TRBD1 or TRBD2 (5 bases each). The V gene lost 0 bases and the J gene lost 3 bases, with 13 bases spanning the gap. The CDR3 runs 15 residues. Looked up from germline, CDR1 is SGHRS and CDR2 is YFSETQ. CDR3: CASSLAWDPYYEQYF. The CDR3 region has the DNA TGCGCCAGCAGCTTGGCGTGGGACCCCTACTACGAGCAGTACTTC.